These T cell receptor beta chains were read from a single sample in a study of blood T cell repertoires in COVID-19. Produced via immunoSEQ multiplex PCR; TCRdb's table is partial and in-frame only. The sample carries approximately 180,000 clones, over 75% recorded once. Sequenced material: peripheral blood. Every receptor here comes from a man in his forties or fifties with acute or convalescent COVID-19. CDR3s include the opening cysteine and the closing phenylalanine or tryptophan. D genes are given only for firm matches. Expanded clones are given a class, and other clones once, few, many or no size at all.

>-|TRBJ2-3|TRBV28|TRBD2
TGTGCCAGCAGTTCCCCGTCTAGCGGGGACACAGATACGCAGTATTTT
CASSSPSSGDTDTQYF
>few|TRBJ2-5|TRBV7-8|-
TGTGCCAGCAGCTTAGTGGGCACCCAGTACTTC
CASSLVGTQYF
>-|TRBJ1-5|TRBV28|-
TGTGCCAGCAGTTTTGGAGTCGGCCCTAGCGATCAGCCCCAGCATTTT
CASSFGVGPSDQPQHF
>-|TRBJ1-1|TRBV6-5|TRBD1
TGTGCCAGTACAACAGGGGACTTTAACACTGAAGCTTTCTTT
CASTTGDFNTEAFF
>-|TRBJ1-6|TRBV3-1/TRBV3-2|-
TGTGCCAGCAGCCAGGGCAAGATTTCACCCCTCCACTTT
CASSQGKISPLHF
>once|TRBJ2-3|TRBV6-5|-
TGTGCCAGCAGTTCATTCGATGAAGGTCGGGCAGATACGCAGTATTTT
CASSSFDEGRADTQYF
>-|TRBJ2-1|TRBV24-1|-
TGTGCCACCAGTGTCCCGGGGGAATCCTACAATGAGCAGTTCTTC
CATSVPGESYNEQFF
>-|TRBJ1-1|TRBV5-1|TRBD1
TGCGCCAGCAGCTTGTTCGGAGGATTGGACAGGGCGAACACTGAAGCTTTCTTT
CASSLFGGLDRANTEAFF
>once|TRBJ1-5|TRBV18|-
TGTGCCAGCTCACACAGGGAAGCCAATCAGCCCCAGCATTTT
CASSHREANQPQHF
>-|TRBJ2-5|TRBV10-3|-
TGTGCCATCAGTGGGGGAGAGGTGGAGACCCAGTACTTC
CAISGGEVETQYF
>-|TRBJ2-2|TRBV10-3|TRBD1
TGTGCCATCAGAGAGACAGGGGTTATGAACACCGGGGAGCTGTTTTTT
CAIRETGVMNTGELFF
>-|TRBJ1-6|TRBV7-2|-
TGTGCCAGCAGCTTATACAGGGTTTCACCCCTCCACTTT
CASSLYRVSPLHF
>-|TRBJ2-2|TRBV3-1/TRBV3-2|TRBD1
TGTGCCAGCAGCCAAGAGAAGACGTGGGACAGGTCGAACACCGGGGAGCTGTTTTTT
CASSQEKTWDRSNTGELFF
>-|TRBJ1-2|TRBV29-1|TRBD1
TGCAGCGCAGGGGACAGCTTTAACTATGGCTACACCTTC
CSAGDSFNYGYTF
>-|TRBJ2-2|TRBV9|TRBD1
TGTGCCAGCAGCCCAAGGACAGGGTCGAACACCGGGGAGCTGTTTTTT
CASSPRTGSNTGELFF
>-|TRBJ1-4|TRBV12-3/TRBV12-4|-
TGTGCCAGCAGTTCCTCAACTAATGAAAAACTGTTTTTT
CASSSSTNEKLFF
>-|TRBJ1-5|TRBV5-8|-
TGTGCCAGCAGACTCTATAGCAATCAGCCCCAGCATTTT
CASRLYSNQPQHF
>-|TRBJ2-5|TRBV7-9|TRBD2
TGTGCCAGCAGCTTAGGGGGAGGGCAAGAGACCCAGTACTTC
CASSLGGGQETQYF
>-|TRBJ2-2|TRBV10-3|TRBD1
TGTGCCACCGGGACAGGAAACACCGGGGAGCTGTTTTTT
CATGTGNTGELFF
>-|TRBJ1-5|TRBV30|-
TGTGCCTGGAGTGATCTACAGATTAGCAATCAGCCCCAGCATTTT
CAWSDLQISNQPQHF
>-|TRBJ2-7|TRBV27|TRBD2
TGTGCCAGCAGCCCGGCGCCTAGCGGGAGTTACGAGCAGTACTTC
CASSPAPSGSYEQYF
>-|TRBJ1-2|TRBV29-1|TRBD1
TGCAGCGTTGGTTCCGGGACAGACAACTATGGCTACACCTTC
CSVGSGTDNYGYTF
>-|TRBJ2-7|TRBV28|TRBD2
TGTGCCAGCAGCCCAACTAGCGGGAGGACCCACGAGCAGTACTTC
CASSPTSGRTHEQYF
>-|TRBJ2-5|TRBV6-5|TRBD2
TGTGCCAGCAGCACGACTAGCGCCCGGGGGACCCAGTACTTC
CASSTTSARGTQYF
>-|TRBJ2-5|TRBV5-5|-
TGTGCCAGCAGCGGGGCCGGCCAAGAGACCCAGTACTTC
CASSGAGQETQYF
>-|TRBJ2-3|TRBV7-9|TRBD2
TGTGCCAGCAGCTTGAGACTAGCGGGAGTCGGGCAGTATTTT
CASSLRLAGVGQYF
>few|TRBJ1-2|TRBV6-5|-
TGTGCCAGCAGTTACGACCGGGTCAAGGGCTACACCTTC
CASSYDRVKGYTF
>-|TRBJ1-1|TRBV4-1|TRBD1
TGCGCCAGCAGCCACGGGACAGGGCCTGAAGCTTTCTTT
CASSHGTGPEAFF
>-|TRBJ2-6|TRBV7-9|TRBD2
TGTGCCAGCAGCTTACAGCGGGGTAGCTCTGGGGCCAACGTCCTGACTTTC
CASSLQRGSSGANVLTF
>-|TRBJ2-1|TRBV13|TRBD2
TGTGCCAGCAGCTTAGATGGACTAGCGGGAGCCGCGACCAACAATGAGCAGTTCTTC
CASSLDGLAGAATNNEQFF
>-|TRBJ1-2|TRBV7-9|TRBD1
TGTGCCAGCAGCTCTCCGGGACAGGGGAATGGCTACACCTTC
CASSSPGQGNGYTF
>-|TRBJ2-7|TRBV28|-
TGTGCCAGCAGTTTTAGCGGACCCTACGAGCAGTACTTC
CASSFSGPYEQYF
>once|TRBJ2-5|TRBV30|TRBD1
TGTGCCTGGAGTGTCCTAAGGACAGGGTTAGGGCAAGAGACCCAGTACTTC
CAWSVLRTGLGQETQYF
>-|TRBJ2-3|TRBV5-1|-
TGCGCCAGCAGCTTGGTTCCGGGGAGCACAGATACGCAGTATTTT
CASSLVPGSTDTQYF
>-|TRBJ2-1|TRBV28|TRBD1
TGTGCCAGCACCGGTGGGCAGGGGGCCTACAATGAGCAGTTCTTC
CASTGGQGAYNEQFF
>-|TRBJ1-1|TRBV28|-
TGTGCCAGCACCCCGGGTCTGATGCCTCTTGAAGCTTTCTTT
CASTPGLMPLEAFF
>-|TRBJ1-5|TRBV20-1|TRBD1
TGCAGTGCTAGTGGGGCAACAGGGGATCAGCCCCAGCATTTT
CSASGATGDQPQHF
>-|TRBJ1-2|TRBV19|-
TGTGCCAGTAGTTTCCCCAGAACTAACTATGGCTACACCTTC
CASSFPRTNYGYTF
>-|TRBJ1-3|TRBV15|-
TGTGCCACCAGCGGAGGTTTAGGATTCAGACATGGAAACACCATATATTTT
CATSGGLGFRHGNTIYF
>-|TRBJ2-1|TRBV21-1|-
TGTGCCAGCAGCAAAGGACCCACAGGGGCGGTGGGCAATGAGCAGTTCTTC
CASSKGPTGAVGNEQFF
>-|TRBJ1-2|TRBV7-2|-
TGTGCCAGCAGCTACGGACAGACATTAGCTAACTATGGCTACACCTTC
CASSYGQTLANYGYTF
>-|TRBJ1-1|TRBV4-1|TRBD1
TGCGCCAGCAGCCAGGGACAGGGGGGGATGAACACTGAAGCTTTCTTT
CASSQGQGGMNTEAFF
>-|TRBJ1-5|TRBV30|TRBD1
TGTGCCTGGAGTGTACGAACAGGGGGCCGTCAGCCCCAGCATTTT
CAWSVRTGGRQPQHF